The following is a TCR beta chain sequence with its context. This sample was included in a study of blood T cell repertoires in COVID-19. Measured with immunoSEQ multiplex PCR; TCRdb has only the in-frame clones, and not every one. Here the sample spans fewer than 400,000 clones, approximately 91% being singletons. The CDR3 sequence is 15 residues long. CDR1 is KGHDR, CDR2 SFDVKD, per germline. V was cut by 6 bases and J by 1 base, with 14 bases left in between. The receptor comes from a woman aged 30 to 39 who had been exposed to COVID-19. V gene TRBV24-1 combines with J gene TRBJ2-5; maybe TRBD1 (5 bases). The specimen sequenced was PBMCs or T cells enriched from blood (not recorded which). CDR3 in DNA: TGTGCCACCAGTAACGCAAGGACAACCCAAGAGACCCAGTACTTC. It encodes CATSNARTTQETQYF.